This T cell receptor (beta chain) is from a study of blood T cells in healthy people across ages. Study outcomes and limitations: Investigators treated diversity estimates from one million T cells as underestimates. Unsorted PBMC material precluded a definitive naive versus antigen-experienced comparison.

Aged about 6 to 100, donors were systemically healthy Caucasians from Russia. Samples each yielded at least 6 micrograms of total RNA. Concerning this clonotype: Its antigen is not known.

The germline CDR1 and CDR2 sequences are MNHNY and SVGAGI (reference sequence). The V gene end was trimmed by 4 bases and the J gene end by 3 bases; junction bases not matched to a gene: 8. The CDR3 extends over 16 amino acids. Using a J-beta primer mix together with a sample-barcoded 5' primer, a second PCR was run for about 7 to 12 cycles. TCRdb reprocessed the 5' RACE reads with MiXCR, giving one entry per CDR3 protein. The data show roughly 570,000 distinct CDR3 sequences, 27% seen once. The receptor was derived from a woman in her 70s in good health. V is TRBV6-6 and J is TRBJ1-2; 10 bases align to TRBD1. The sample comprised blood. DNA for the CDR3: TGTGCCAGCAGTTTCCCACCGGACAGGGGGGACTATGGCTACACCTTC. Protein sequence: CASSFPPDRGDYGYTF.